These 5 T cell receptor beta chains share one sample of origin, sequenced in a study of cytomegalovirus exposure and HLA in healthy donors. PCR amplification relied on 60 Vbeta primers (plus 13 Jbeta primers). Data came from immunoSEQ multiplex PCR; TCRdb stores just in-frame clones and leaves some out. Of approximately 73,000 clones in the sample, roughly 80% were seen once. The sequencing input was PBMCs. The receptors stem from a woman aged 40-49 years in good health and CMV-seropositive.

The rearrangement links TRBV18 to TRBJ1-1, with 10 positions matching TRBD1. CDR1 is KGHSH, CDR2 LQKENI, per germline. CDR3 length equals 15 residues. The junction had 8 bases not matched to a gene; V was cut back by 5 bases and J by 5 bases. CDR3 in amino acids: CASSSVTGGLTEAFF. For the CDR3, the DNA is TGTGCCAGCTCATCAGTGACAGGGGGCCTTACTGAAGCTTTCTTT.

The V gene is TRBV14, the J gene TRBJ2-1; possible D gene TRBD2, 5 bases. The CDR3 is 16 residues long. With 0 bases removed from V and 2 bases from J, the gap between germline ends came to 11 bases. Germline assignment: CDR1 SGHDN and CDR2 FVKESK. CDR3: CASSQDYGIAYNEQFF. The CDR3 nucleotides are TGTGCCAGCAGCCAAGATTACGGGATAGCCTACAATGAGCAGTTCTTC.

J is TRBJ1-1 and V is TRBV4-1, with D tentatively TRBD1 (5 bases). Germline V gene sequence: CDR1 MGHRA, CDR2 YSYEKL. The CDR3 runs to 15 residues. V lost 0 bases and J lost 5, with 13 bases in between. CDR3 nucleotides: TGCGCCAGCAGCCAAGATAGGGGTTTATGGACTGAAGCTTTCTTT. It codes for CASSQDRGLWTEAFF.

This clone appeared a single time. CDR3 residues: CASSLRQGKNEKLFF. The DNA for the CDR3 is TGTGCCAGCAGCTTAAGGCAGGGGAAGAATGAAAAACTGTTTTTT. The gene calls are TRBV11-1 and TRBJ1-4; tentatively, D is TRBD1 (6 bases). CDR1 and CDR2 from the germline V gene are SGHAT and FQDESV (reference sequence). V shed 2 bases and J shed 5 bases, with 12 bases lying between them. CDR3 length: 15 amino acids.

In its sample, this clone was seen a few times. The J gene is TRBJ1-6, the V gene TRBV6-1, with D tentatively TRBD1 (5 bases). V shed 0 bases and J shed 9 bases, with 15 bases lying between them. This CDR3 spans 16 amino acids. Germline CDR1 and CDR2: MNHNS and SASEGT. The CDR3, as DNA: TGTGCCAGCAGTGAAGCGAGGTCCAGGGTGGTTTCACCCCTCCACTTT. It specifies CASSEARSRVVSPLHF.